This T cell receptor (beta chain) derives from a study of OX40 agonist ivuxolimab in advanced cancers. Looking at the study overall: Every patient in dose escalation had hepatocellular carcinoma, melanoma, renal cell or head and neck cancer.

The germline V gene has CDR1 SEHNR and CDR2 FQNEAQ (reference sequence). CDR3 length equals 17 residues. V was pared by 7 bases and J by 1 base, with 15 bases of the junction left unmatched. The data were produced by immunoSEQ multiplex PCR, yet TCRdb's version contains in-frame clones alone and is incomplete. The sample yields under 95,000 clones, 84% seen once. This clonotype originated in an adult with an advanced solid tumor such as melanoma, head and neck, liver or kidney cancer. Material: CD4+ or CD8+ T cells sorted from blood, obtained in a trial of the OX40 agonist ivuxolimab. The chain recombines TRBV7-9 with TRBJ2-7, with TRBD2 matching over 8 bases. CDR3 region: CASIKTHDSSGSYEQYF. The CDR3 DNA is TGTGCCAGCATCAAGACACACGACTCTAGCGGGTCCTACGAGCAGTACTTC.